What follows are 16 T cell receptor beta chains derived from one specimen sequenced in a study of response to subunit inactivated influenza vaccine. TCRdb processed the RT-PCR reads anew with MiXCR; each CDR3 protein has one entry. The profile shows hundreds of thousands of distinct CDR3 sequences, less than 15% of them singletons. The specimen comprised PBMCs from blood, sampled less than 15 days before vaccination. These receptors all come from a man aged 50-60 years who received an inactivated influenza vaccine.

V and J are TRBV18 and TRBJ2-1; a possible D gene is TRBD2 (6 bases). The CDR3 loop spans 15 amino acids. Germline V gives CDR1 KGHSH, CDR2 LQKENI. V lost 3 bases and J 3 bases, leaving 12 bases between the germline ends. The CDR3 DNA reads TGTGCCAGCTCACCCGCTAGCGTCCGCTACAATGAGCAGTTCTTC. Protein product: CASSPASVRYNEQFF.

The gene calls are TRBV12-3 or TRBV12-4 and TRBJ2-5, with D tentatively TRBD1 (5 bases). V was clipped by 1 base and J by 0 bases, with 15 bases between them. The CDR3 is 17 residues long. CDR3 protein: CASSLEGRLGYQETQYF. CDR3 coding DNA: TGTGCCAGCAGTTTAGAGGGGCGCCTGGGGTACCAAGAGACCCAGTACTTC.

The chain joins TRBV6-1 to TRBJ2-7, with TRBD2 identical over 8 bases. CDR3 length: 15 amino acids. Losses at the gene ends were 5 bases for V and 2 bases for J; bases not matched to a gene: 8. The germline CDR1 and CDR2 sequences are MNHNS and SASEGT. CDR3 DNA sequence: TGTGCCAGCAGTCGACAGCGGGAGTTCCCCTACGAGCAGTACTTC. Its protein is CASSRQREFPYEQYF.

This clonotype showed up many times. The rearrangement uses TRBV27 and TRBJ1-4; D is unresolved. The germline gives CDR1 MNHEY, CDR2 SMNVEV (reference sequence). Trimming left V 0 bases short and J 4 bases short, with 6 bases between. The CDR3 sequence is 14 residues long. CDR3 loop: CASSLSAVNEKLFF. The CDR3 nucleotides are TGTGCCAGCAGTTTATCGGCCGTTAATGAAAAACTGTTTTTT.

Written as DNA, the CDR3 is TGTGCCAGCAGTGAAGCGCTCCCTTCCAGTGGCATTCAGTACTTC. This encodes CASSEALPSSGIQYF. This chain links TRBV2 with TRBJ2-4; D unresolved. Germline lookup yields CDR1 SNHLY and CDR2 FYNNEI. This CDR3 is 15 amino acids long. V gave up 0 bases and J gave up 9 bases, with 15 bases separating them.

CDR3 sequence (DNA): TGTGCCAGCAGTCCCCGCGCCGGGACAGGGACCTACGAGCAGTACTTC. Its translation is CASSPRAGTGTYEQYF. V gene TRBV12-3 or TRBV12-4 combines with J gene TRBJ2-7; 9 positions match TRBD1. The CDR3 is 16 residues long. The V gene end was trimmed by 5 bases and the J gene end by 2 bases; junction bases not matched to a gene: 10.

This chain joins TRBV27 and TRBJ1-4; D not resolved. Germline CDR1 is MNHEY and CDR2 is SMNVEV (reference sequence). The V and J ends lost 6 bases and 7 bases respectively, with 18 bases between them. The CDR3 sequence is 15 residues long. The DNA for the CDR3 is TGTGCCAGCAGGCCCTGGCCAGGAACGAGTGAAAAACTGTTTTTT. Translating it yields CASRPWPGTSEKLFF. The full variable domain, rest sourced from reference TRBV27 and TRBJ1-4, is EAQVTQNPRYLITVTGKKLTVTCSQNMNHEYMSWYRQDPGLGLRQIYYSMNVEVTDKGDVPEGYKVSRKEKRNFPLILESPSPNQTSLYFCASRPWPGTSEKLFFGSGTQLSVL.

The chain combines TRBV29-1 with TRBJ2-5; no clear D gene. The CDR3 has 13 residues. CDR1 and CDR2 (germline): SQVTM, ANQGSEA. In nucleotides, the CDR3 is TGCAGTGCCCTGCGCGCCCGGCAAGAGACCCAGTACTTC. Protein: CSALRARQETQYF.

This clonotype has at least ten counts. The chain joins TRBV12-3 or TRBV12-4 to TRBJ2-1; the D call may be TRBD1 or TRBD2 (5 bases each). Trimming took off 5 bases at V and 2 bases at J, with 13 bases between the two ends. This CDR3 is 15 amino acids long. The chain's CDR3 is CASSIPGPAYNEQFF. The CDR3 bases are TGTGCCAGCAGTATACCGGGACCCGCCTACAATGAGCAGTTCTTC.

This clonotype came up a few times. This chain joins TRBV7-8 and TRBJ2-7, with D unresolved. Germline assignment: CDR1 SGHVS and CDR2 FQNEAQ. This CDR3 contains 14 residues. V was trimmed by 5 bases and J by 0 bases, leaving 11 bases between them. The CDR3: CASSPGRLSYEQYF. The CDR3 nucleotides are TGTGCCAGCAGCCCCGGCAGACTCTCCTACGAGCAGTACTTC.

The genes are TRBV28 and TRBJ2-3, with D maybe TRBD2 (5 bases). Germline CDR1 is MDHEN and CDR2 is SYDVKM. Trimming took off 4 bases at V and 3 bases at J, with 11 bases between the two ends. The CDR3 covers 14 residues. The CDR3: CASSSGSRTDTQYF. CDR3 in DNA: TGTGCCAGCAGTTCGGGGTCGAGAACAGATACGCAGTATTTT.

A few counts support this clonotype. The V call is TRBV20-1, the J call TRBJ2-7; 9 nucleotides align to TRBD1. The CDR3 loop spans 14 amino acids. CDR1 is DFQATT, CDR2 SNEGSKA, per germline (reference sequence). V was clipped by 3 bases and J by 5 bases; unmatched bases: 8. CDR3 DNA sequence: TGCAGTGCTAGTTTAGAGGACAGGGGAAACGAGCAGTACTTC. Amino acids: CSASLEDRGNEQYF.

The genes are TRBV7-2 and TRBJ2-1, with D perhaps matching TRBD1 (6 bases). Between the trimmed V and J ends, which lost 6 bases and 1 base, there was a span of 13 bases. The CDR3 totals 15 residues. The germline V gene has CDR1 SGHTA and CDR2 FQGNSA. CDR3 in DNA: TGTGCCAGCAGTTCGGACAGTCGATCCTACAATGAGCAGTTCTTC. Its protein product is CASSSDSRSYNEQFF.

The chain uses TRBV28 and TRBJ2-5; D remains unclear. Germline V gene data show CDR1 as MDHEN and CDR2 as SYDVKM. Between the trimmed V and J ends, which lost 6 bases and 1 base, there was a span of 9 bases. The CDR3 sequence is 13 residues long. The CDR3 bases are TGTGCCAGCAGGGCCGGAAGCCAAGAGACCCAGTACTTC. Protein sequence: CASRAGSQETQYF.

V gene TRBV5-1 combines with J gene TRBJ2-5; D could derive from TRBD1 or TRBD2 (6 bases each). Germline CDR1 and CDR2: SGHRS and YFSETQ. The V end was cut by 4 bases, the J end by 4 bases, with 14 bases between. This CDR3 has 14 residues. The CDR3 DNA follows: TGCGCCAGCAGCATAAAAGGAGGGGGAGAGACCCAGTACTTC. This gives the protein CASSIKGGGETQYF.

This clonotype was observed a handful of times. The chain links TRBV4-2 to TRBJ2-1; TRBD2 aligns across 8 bases. Germline CDR1 reads LGHNA; CDR2 reads YNFKEQ. V gave up 5 bases and J gave up 2 bases; unmatched junction bases: 11. This CDR3 comprises 17 residues. The CDR3 sequence is CASSTRFTSGAYNEQFF. CDR3 nucleotide sequence: TGTGCCAGCAGCACCAGATTTACTAGCGGCGCCTACAATGAGCAGTTCTTC.